Listed below are T cell receptor beta chains from one sample, sequenced in a study of type 1 and type 2 diabetes patients. TCRdb reprocessed the multiplex PCR reads with MiXCR, giving one entry per CDR3 protein. The data show about 250,000 distinct CDR3 sequences, with approximately 45% seen just once and roughly 13% held by the top ten. Specimen: peripheral blood mononuclear cells (PBMCs). The receptors were sampled from a man between 18 and 29 years old with type 2 diabetes. CDR3s include the opening cysteine and the closing phenylalanine or tryptophan. The D gene is left open where the match is weak. Size is omitted from some rows. Given values are once, few, many or a class for expanded clones.

size,D,J,V,DNA,CDR3
-,-,TRBJ2-6,TRBV4-3,TGCGCCAGCAGCCAAGATATGGGTACCGGGGCCAACGTCCTGACTTTC,CASSQDMGTGANVLTF
-,-,TRBJ1-2,TRBV28,TGTGCCAGCTACTCAATGGGTGGCTACACCTTC,CASYSMGGYTF
-,TRBD1,TRBJ1-2,TRBV28,TGTGCCAGCAGCCCGACAGGGGCAGGCGGCTACACCTTC,CASSPTGAGGYTF
-,-,TRBJ1-5,TRBV6-1,TGTGCCAGCAGTGAAAGGGGAGAAAGTCAGCCCCAGCATTTT,CASSERGESQPQHF
few,-,TRBJ2-3,TRBV15,TGTGCCACCAGCTTCATCGATACGCAGTATTTT,CATSFIDTQYF
few,TRBD2,TRBJ2-7,TRBV7-9,TGTGCCAGCAGCTGGGTTAACGGGAGGGCCGGGGACGAGCAGTACTTC,CASSWVNGRAGDEQYF
few,-,TRBJ1-5,TRBV20-1,TGCAGTGCTAAGGAGGCAGGGAGGCGTTATCAGCCCCAGCATTTT,CSAKEAGRRYQPQHF
-,-,TRBJ2-1,TRBV20-1,TGCAGTGCTAGGTCTGGCAATCGGCTTGTCGATGAGCAGTTCTTC,CSARSGNRLVDEQFF
few,TRBD1,TRBJ2-5,TRBV20-1,TGCAGTCCCTCGTCGAGGGGGCGGGTGAAAGAGACCCAGTACTTC,CSPSSRGRVKETQYF
many,TRBD1,TRBJ1-1,TRBV30,TGTGCCTGGGAGACAGGGACAATGAACACTGAAGCTTTCTTT,CAWETGTMNTEAFF